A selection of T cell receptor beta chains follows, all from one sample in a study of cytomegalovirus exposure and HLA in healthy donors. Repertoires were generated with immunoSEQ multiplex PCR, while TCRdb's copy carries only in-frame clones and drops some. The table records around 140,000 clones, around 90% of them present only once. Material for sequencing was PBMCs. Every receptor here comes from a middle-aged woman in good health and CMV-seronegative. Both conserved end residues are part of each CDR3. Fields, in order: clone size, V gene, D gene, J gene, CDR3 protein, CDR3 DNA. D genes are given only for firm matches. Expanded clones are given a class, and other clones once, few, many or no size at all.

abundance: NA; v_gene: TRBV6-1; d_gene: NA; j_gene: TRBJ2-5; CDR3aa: CASSEMRKETQYF; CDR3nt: TGTGCCAGCAGTGAAATGAGGAAAGAGACCCAGTACTTC
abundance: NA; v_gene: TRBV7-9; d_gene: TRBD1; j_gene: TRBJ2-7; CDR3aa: CSSSLGTVITYEQYF; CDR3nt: TGTTCCAGCAGCTTAGGGACAGTCATTACCTACGAGCAGTACTTC
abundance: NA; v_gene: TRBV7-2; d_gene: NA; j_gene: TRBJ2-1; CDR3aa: CASSEQRPPYNEQFF; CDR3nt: TGTGCCAGCAGCGAACAGCGGCCCCCCTACAATGAGCAGTTCTTC
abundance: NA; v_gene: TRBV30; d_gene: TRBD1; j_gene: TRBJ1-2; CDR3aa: CAWSDGTVGGYTF; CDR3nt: TGTGCCTGGAGTGACGGGACAGTCGGGGGCTACACCTTC
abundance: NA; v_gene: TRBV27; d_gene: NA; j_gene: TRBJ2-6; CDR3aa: CASSFRGYSGANVLTF; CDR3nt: TGTGCCAGCAGTTTTCGCGGATACTCTGGGGCCAACGTCCTGACTTTC
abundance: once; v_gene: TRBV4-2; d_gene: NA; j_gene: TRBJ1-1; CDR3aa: CASSVRFTNTEAFF; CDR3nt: TGTGCCAGCAGCGTACGGTTTACGAACACTGAAGCTTTCTTT
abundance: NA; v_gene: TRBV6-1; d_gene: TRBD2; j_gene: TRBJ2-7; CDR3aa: CASSETSEGEQYF; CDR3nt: TGTGCCAGCAGTGAGACTAGCGAAGGCGAGCAGTACTTC
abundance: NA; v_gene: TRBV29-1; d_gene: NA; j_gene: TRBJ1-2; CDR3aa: CSVEVPTWGDGYTF; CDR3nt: TGCAGCGTTGAAGTCCCAACTTGGGGGGACGGCTACACCTTC
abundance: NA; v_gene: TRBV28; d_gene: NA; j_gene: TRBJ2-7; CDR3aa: CASGRGNYEQYF; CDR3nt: TGTGCCAGCGGGAGGGGGAACTACGAGCAGTACTTC
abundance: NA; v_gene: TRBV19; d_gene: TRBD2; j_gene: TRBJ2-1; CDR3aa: CASSYLAGGYNEQFF; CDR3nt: TGTGCCAGTAGTTACCTAGCGGGAGGGTACAATGAGCAGTTCTTC
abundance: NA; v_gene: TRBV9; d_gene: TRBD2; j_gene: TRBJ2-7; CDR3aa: CASSASGLAATYEQYF; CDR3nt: TGTGCCAGCAGCGCATCCGGACTAGCGGCAACCTACGAGCAGTACTTC
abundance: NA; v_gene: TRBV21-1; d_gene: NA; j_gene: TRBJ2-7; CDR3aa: CASSRAQRCRDRDYEQYF; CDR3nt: TGTGCCAGCAGCAGAGCACAACGATGCCGGGACAGAGACTACGAGCAGTACTTC
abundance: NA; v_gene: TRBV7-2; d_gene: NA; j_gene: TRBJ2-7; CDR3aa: CASSPLGDYEQYF; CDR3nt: TGTGCCAGCAGCCCCCTCGGGGATTACGAGCAGTACTTC
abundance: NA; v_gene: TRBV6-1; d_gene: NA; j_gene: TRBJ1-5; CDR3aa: CASSEGRIGQPQHF; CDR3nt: TGTGCCAGCAGTGAAGGGAGGATCGGTCAGCCCCAGCATTTT
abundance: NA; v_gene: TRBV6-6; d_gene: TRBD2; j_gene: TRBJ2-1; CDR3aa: CATQLAGSYNEQFF; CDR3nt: TGTGCCACTCAACTAGCGGGCTCCTACAATGAGCAGTTCTTC
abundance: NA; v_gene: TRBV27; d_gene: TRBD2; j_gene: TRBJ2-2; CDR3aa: CASSFRTSGTGELFF; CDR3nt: TGTGCCAGCAGTTTTAGGACTAGCGGCACCGGGGAGCTGTTTTTT
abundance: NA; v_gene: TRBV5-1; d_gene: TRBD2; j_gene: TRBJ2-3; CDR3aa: CASSLGASGDTDTQYF; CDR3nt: TGCGCCAGCAGCTTGGGGGCCAGCGGGGACACAGATACGCAGTATTTT
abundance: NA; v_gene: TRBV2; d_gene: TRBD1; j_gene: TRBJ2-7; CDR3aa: CASSEWSTGMVIYEQYF; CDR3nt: TGTGCCAGCAGTGAATGGTCGACAGGGATGGTGATATACGAGCAGTACTTC
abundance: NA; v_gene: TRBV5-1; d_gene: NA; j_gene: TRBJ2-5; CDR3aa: CASSLAGAEETQYF; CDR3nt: TGCGCCAGCAGCTTGGCAGGGGCGGAAGAGACCCAGTACTTC
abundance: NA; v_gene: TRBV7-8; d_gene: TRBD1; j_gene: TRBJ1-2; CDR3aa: CASTPGQGAYWGYTF; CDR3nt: TGTGCCAGCACCCCCGGACAGGGGGCCTATTGGGGCTACACCTTC
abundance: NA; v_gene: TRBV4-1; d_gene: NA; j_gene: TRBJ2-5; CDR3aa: CASSPRLIGEETQYF; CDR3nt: TGCGCCAGCAGCCCCCGCCTTATTGGAGAAGAGACCCAGTACTTC
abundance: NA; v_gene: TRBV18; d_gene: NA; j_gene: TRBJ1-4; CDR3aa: CASSPPGGSRKLFF; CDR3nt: TGTGCCAGCTCACCACCAGGGGGTTCGAGAAAACTGTTTTTT
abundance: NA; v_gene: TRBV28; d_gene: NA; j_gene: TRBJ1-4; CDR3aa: CASSTTVATNEKLFF; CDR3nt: TGTGCCAGCAGCACCACGGTCGCAACTAATGAAAAACTGTTTTTT
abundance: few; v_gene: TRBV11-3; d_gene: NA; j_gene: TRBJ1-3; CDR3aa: CASSLGDRTTVYF; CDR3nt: TGTGCCAGCAGCTTAGGCGACCGGACAACCGTATATTTT
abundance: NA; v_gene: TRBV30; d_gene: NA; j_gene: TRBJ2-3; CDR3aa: CAWMVGWGADTQYF; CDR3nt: TGTGCCTGGATGGTGGGCTGGGGGGCAGATACGCAGTATTTT
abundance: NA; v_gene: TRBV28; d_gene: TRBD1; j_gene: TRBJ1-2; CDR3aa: CASSFGQGSYGYTF; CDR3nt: TGTGCCAGCAGTTTCGGACAGGGGAGCTATGGCTACACCTTC
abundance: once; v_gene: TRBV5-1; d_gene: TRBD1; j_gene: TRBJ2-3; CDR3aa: CASSLGGRPDTQYF; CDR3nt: TGCGCCAGCAGCTTAGGGGGCCGCCCAGATACGCAGTATTTT
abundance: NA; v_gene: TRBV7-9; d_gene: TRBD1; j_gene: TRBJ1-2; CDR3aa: CASSLPRRDRGLGYGYTF; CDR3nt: TGTGCCAGCAGCTTACCACGCCGGGACAGGGGGCTAGGATATGGCTACACCTTC
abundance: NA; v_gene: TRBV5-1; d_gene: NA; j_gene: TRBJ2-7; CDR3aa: CASSSTTEVGQYF; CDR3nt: TGCGCCAGCAGCTCAACCACGGAGGTGGGGCAGTACTTC
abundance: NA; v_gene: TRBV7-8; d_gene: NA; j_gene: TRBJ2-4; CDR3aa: CASSLARWGLNIQYF; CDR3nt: TGTGCCAGCAGCTTAGCGCGGTGGGGACTAAACATTCAGTACTTC
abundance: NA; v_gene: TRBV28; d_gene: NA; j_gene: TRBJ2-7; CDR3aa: CASKGATYEQYF; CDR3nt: TGTGCCAGCAAGGGAGCGACCTACGAGCAGTACTTC
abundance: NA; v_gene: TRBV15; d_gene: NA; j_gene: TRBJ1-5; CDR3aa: CATSREHRVGNSQPQHF; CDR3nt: TGTGCCACCAGCAGAGAACACAGGGTGGGGAACAGTCAGCCCCAGCATTTT
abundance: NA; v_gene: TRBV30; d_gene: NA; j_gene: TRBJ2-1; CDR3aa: CAWSVHGRANEQFF; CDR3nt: TGTGCCTGGAGTGTACACGGGAGAGCGAATGAGCAGTTCTTC
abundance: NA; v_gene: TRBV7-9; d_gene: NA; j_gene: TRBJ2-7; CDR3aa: CASSLVPSESYEQYF; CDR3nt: TGTGCCAGCAGCTTAGTTCCTAGCGAGTCCTACGAGCAGTACTTC
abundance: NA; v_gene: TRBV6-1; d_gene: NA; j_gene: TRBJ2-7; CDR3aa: CASSVYLQGGYEQYF; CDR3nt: TGTGCCAGCAGCGTCTACTTACAGGGTGGCTACGAGCAGTACTTC
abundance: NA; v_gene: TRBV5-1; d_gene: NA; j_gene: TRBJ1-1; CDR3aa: CASSPGGTEAFF; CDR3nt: TGCGCCAGCAGCCCCGGTGGCACTGAAGCTTTCTTT
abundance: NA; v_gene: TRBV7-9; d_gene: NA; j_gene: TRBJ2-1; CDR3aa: CSSSWTGTTNEQFF; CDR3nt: TGTTCCAGCAGCTGGACAGGGACTACCAATGAGCAGTTCTTC
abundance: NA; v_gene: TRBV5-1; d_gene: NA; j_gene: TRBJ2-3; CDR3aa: CASSLPTGSTDTQYF; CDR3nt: TGCGCCAGCAGCTTACCGACGGGGAGCACAGATACGCAGTATTTT
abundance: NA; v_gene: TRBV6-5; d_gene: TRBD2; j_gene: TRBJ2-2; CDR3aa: CASSYLTSGINGELFF; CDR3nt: TGTGCCAGCAGTTACCTAACTAGCGGGATTAACGGGGAGCTGTTTTTT
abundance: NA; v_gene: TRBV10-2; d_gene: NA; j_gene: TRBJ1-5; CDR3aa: CASRQGQNQPQHF; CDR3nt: TGCGCCAGCAGGCAGGGTCAAAATCAGCCCCAGCATTTT
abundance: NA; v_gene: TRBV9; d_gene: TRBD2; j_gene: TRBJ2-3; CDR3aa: CASSVTAGERDTQYF; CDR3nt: TGTGCCAGCAGCGTAACGGCGGGGGAGAGAGATACGCAGTATTTT
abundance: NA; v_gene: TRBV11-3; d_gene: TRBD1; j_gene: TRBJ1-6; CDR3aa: CASSYGTVYNSPLHF; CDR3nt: TGTGCCAGCAGTTACGGGACAGTCTATAATTCACCCCTCCACTTT
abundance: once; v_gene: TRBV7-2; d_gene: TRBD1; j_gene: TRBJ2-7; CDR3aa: CASSSRDRDYEQYF; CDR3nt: TGTGCCAGCAGCTCCCGGGACAGGGACTACGAGCAGTACTTC
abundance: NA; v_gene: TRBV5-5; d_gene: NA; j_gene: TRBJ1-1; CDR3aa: CASSLARANTEAFF; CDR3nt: TGTGCCAGCAGCTTGGCCAGGGCTAACACTGAAGCTTTCTTT